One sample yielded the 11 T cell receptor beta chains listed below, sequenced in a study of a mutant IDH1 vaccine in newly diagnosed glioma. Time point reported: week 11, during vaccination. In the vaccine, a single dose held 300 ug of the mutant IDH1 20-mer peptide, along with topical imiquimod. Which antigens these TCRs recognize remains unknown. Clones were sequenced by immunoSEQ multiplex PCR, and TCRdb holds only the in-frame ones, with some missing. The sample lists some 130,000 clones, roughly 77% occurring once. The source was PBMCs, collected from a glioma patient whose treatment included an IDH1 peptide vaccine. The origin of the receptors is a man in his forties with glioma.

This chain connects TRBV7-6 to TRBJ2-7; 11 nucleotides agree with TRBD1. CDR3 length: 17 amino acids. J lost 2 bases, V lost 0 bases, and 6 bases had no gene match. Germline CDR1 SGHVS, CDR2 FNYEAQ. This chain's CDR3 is CASSLAASGQGAYEQYF. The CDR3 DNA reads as TGTGCCAGCAGCTTAGCGGCGTCGGGACAGGGGGCCTACGAGCAGTACTTC.

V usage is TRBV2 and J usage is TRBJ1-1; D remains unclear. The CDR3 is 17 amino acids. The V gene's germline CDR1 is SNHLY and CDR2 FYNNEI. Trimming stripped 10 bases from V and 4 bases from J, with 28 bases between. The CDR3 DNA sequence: TGTGCCACCCAACTAAATCCGAGCGGGATAAAGGGCACTGAAGCTTTCTTT. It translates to CATQLNPSGIKGTEAFF.

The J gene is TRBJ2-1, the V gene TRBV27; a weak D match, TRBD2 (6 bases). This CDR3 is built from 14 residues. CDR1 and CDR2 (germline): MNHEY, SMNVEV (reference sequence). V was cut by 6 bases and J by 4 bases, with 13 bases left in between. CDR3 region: CASSDGSYYNEQFF. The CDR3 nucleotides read TGTGCCAGCAGCGACGGGAGTTATTACAATGAGCAGTTCTTC.

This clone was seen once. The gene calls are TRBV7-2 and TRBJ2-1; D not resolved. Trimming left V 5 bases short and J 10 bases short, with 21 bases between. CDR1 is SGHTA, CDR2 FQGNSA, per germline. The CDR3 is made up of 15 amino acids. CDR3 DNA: TGTGCCAGCAGCGGACGGCTTGGCCCTCGGAAGGAGCAGTTCTTC. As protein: CASSGRLGPRKEQFF.

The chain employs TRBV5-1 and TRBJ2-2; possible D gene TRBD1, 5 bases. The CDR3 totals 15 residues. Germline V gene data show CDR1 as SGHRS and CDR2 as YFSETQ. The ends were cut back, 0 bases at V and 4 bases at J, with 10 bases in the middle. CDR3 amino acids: CASSLAQVITGELFF. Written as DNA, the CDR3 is TGCGCCAGCAGCTTGGCACAGGTTATCACCGGGGAGCTGTTTTTT.

The CDR3 sequence: CASNSTGTLGYEQFF. The CDR3 bases are TGTGCCAGCAACTCAACCGGGACCCTAGGTTATGAGCAGTTCTTC. V gene TRBV12-1 combines with J gene TRBJ2-1. TRBV12-1 is listed as a pseudogene. This CDR3 spans 15 amino acids.

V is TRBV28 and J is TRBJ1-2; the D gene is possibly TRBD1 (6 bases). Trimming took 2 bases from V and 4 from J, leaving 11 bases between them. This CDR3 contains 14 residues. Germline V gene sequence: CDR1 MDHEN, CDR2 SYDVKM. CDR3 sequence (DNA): TGTGCCAGCAGTTTAAACGGACAGAGCTATGGCTACACCTTC. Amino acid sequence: CASSLNGQSYGYTF.

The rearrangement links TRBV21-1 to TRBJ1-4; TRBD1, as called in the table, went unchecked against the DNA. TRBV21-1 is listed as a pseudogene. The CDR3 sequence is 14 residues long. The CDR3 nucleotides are TGTGCCAGCAGCAGAGACAGGAGTAATGAAAAACTGTTTTTT. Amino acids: CASSRDRSNEKLFF.

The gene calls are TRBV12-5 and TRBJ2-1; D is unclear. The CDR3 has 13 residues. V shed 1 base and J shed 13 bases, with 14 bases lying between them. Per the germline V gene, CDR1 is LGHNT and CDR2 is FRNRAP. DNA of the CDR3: TGTGCTAGTGGTTTGGCTGCGAAAGGGAAACAGTTCTTC. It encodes CASGLAAKGKQFF.

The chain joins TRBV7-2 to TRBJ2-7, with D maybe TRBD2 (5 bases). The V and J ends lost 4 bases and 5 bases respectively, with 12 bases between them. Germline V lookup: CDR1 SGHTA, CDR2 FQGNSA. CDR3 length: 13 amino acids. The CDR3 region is CASSSTRAHEQYF. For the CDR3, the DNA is TGTGCCAGCAGCTCCACGAGGGCCCACGAGCAGTACTTC.

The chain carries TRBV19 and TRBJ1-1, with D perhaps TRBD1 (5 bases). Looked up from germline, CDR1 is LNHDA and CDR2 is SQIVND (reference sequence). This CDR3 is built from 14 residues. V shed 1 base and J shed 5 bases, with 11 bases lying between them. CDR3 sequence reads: CASSIAVAGTEAFF. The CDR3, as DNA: TGTGCCAGTAGTATAGCCGTGGCAGGGACTGAAGCTTTCTTT.